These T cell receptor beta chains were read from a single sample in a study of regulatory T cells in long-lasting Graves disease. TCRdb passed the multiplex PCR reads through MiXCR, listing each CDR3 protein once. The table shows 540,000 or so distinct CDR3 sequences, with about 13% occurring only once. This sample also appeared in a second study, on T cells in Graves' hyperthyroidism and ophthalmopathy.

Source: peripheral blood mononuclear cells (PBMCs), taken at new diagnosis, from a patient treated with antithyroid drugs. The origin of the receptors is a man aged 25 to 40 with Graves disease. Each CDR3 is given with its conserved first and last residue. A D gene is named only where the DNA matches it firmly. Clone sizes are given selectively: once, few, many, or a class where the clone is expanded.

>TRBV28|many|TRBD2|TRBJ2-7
CASSGTSGNYEQYF
TGTGCCAGCAGCGGGACTAGCGGGAACTACGAGCAGTACTTC
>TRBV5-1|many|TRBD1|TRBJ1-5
CASSLDDRGHQPQHF
TGCGCCAGCAGCTTGGATGACAGGGGGCATCAGCCCCAGCATTTT
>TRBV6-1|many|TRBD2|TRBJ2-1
CASSSREGLPNEQFF
TGTGCCAGCAGTAGCAGGGAGGGCCTCCCCAATGAGCAGTTCTTC
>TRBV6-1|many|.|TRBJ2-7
CASTSAYEQYF
TGTGCCAGCACGAGCGCCTACGAGCAGTACTTC
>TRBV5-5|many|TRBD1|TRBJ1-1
CASSTRTGNTEAFF
TGTGCCAGCAGCACCCGGACAGGGAACACTGAAGCTTTCTTT
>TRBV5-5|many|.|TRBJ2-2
CASSLSIGGTGELFF
TGTGCCAGCAGCTTGAGTATCGGGGGCACCGGGGAGCTGTTTTTT
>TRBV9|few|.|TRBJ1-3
CASSVEGSGNTIYF
TGTGCCAGCAGCGTAGAGGGTTCTGGAAACACCATATATTTT
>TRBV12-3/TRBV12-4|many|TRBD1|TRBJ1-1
CASTRGQYTEAFF
TGTGCCAGCACCCGGGGACAGTACACTGAAGCTTTCTTT
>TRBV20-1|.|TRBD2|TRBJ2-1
CSADTSAQFF
TGCAGTGCAGACACTAGCGCGCAGTTCTTC
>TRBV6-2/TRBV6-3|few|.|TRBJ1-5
CASSYGQGGNQPQHF
TGTGCCAGCAGTTACGGCCAGGGAGGCAATCAGCCCCAGCATTTT
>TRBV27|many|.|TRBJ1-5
CASSLLGPHLHQPQHF
TGTGCCAGCAGTTTACTAGGACCCCACCTCCATCAGCCCCAGCATTTT
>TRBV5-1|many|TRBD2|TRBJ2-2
CASKTGLEAVGELFF
TGCGCCAGCAAGACTGGACTAGAAGCCGTAGGGGAGCTGTTTTTT
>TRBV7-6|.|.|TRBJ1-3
CASSRGVEGNTIYF
TGTGCCAGCAGCCGCGGGGTGGAAGGAAACACCATATATTTT
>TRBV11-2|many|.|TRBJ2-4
CASSQTRGDVAKNIQYF
TGTGCCAGCAGCCAAACGAGGGGGGACGTAGCCAAAAACATTCAGTACTTC
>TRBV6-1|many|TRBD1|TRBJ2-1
CASSPDRVPNEQFF
TGTGCCAGCAGTCCAGACAGGGTCCCCAATGAGCAGTTCTTC
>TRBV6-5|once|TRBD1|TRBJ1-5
CASSHTIGQGEYSNQPQHF
TGTGCCAGCAGTCACACGATAGGACAGGGGGAATATAGCAATCAGCCCCAGCATTTT
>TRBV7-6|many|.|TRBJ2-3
CASRSGTSFTDTQYF
TGTGCCAGCAGATCCGGGACTTCATTCACAGATACGCAGTATTTT
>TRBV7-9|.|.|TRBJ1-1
CASTSGVGRFEAFF
TGTGCCAGCACCTCGGGGGTGGGCCGGTTTGAAGCTTTCTTT
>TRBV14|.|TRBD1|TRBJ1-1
CASSQSGTGENTEAFF
TGTGCCAGCAGCCAATCCGGGACAGGAGAGAACACTGAAGCTTTCTTT
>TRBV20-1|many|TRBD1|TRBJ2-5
CSARDPPGDRGVQETQYF
TGCAGTGCTAGAGATCCTCCTGGGGACAGGGGGGTCCAAGAGACCCAGTACTTC